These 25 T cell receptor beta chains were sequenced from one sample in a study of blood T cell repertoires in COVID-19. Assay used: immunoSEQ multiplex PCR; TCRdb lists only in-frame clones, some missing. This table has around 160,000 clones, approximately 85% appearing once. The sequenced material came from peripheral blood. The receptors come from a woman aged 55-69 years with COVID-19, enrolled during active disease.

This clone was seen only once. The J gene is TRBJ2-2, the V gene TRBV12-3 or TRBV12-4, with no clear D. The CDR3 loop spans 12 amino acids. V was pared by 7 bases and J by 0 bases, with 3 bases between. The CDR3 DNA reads TGTGCCAGCACCTCGAACACCGGGGAGCTGTTTTTT. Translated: CASTSNTGELFF.

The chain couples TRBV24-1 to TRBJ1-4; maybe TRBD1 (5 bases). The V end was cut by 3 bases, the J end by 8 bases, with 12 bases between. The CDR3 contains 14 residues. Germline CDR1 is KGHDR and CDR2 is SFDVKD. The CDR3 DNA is TGTGCCACCAGTGATCCCAGGGTTTCGGAAAAACTGTTTTTT. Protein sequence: CATSDPRVSEKLFF.

The CDR3 sequence: CAWSLAAGSYTF. Written as DNA, the CDR3 is TGTGCCTGGAGTCTAGCAGCGGGGAGCTACACCTTC. The V call is TRBV30, the J call TRBJ1-2; no clear D. V was trimmed by 2 bases and J by 9 bases, leaving 13 bases between them. Germline lookup yields CDR1 GTSNPN and CDR2 SVGIG (reference sequence). The CDR3 consists of 12 residues.

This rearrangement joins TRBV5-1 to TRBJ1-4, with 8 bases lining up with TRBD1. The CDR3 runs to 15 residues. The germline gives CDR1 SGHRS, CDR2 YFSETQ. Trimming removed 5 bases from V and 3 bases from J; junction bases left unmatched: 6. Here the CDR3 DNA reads TGCGCCAGCAGGCGTACAGGGGGAGCTAATGAAAAACTGTTTTTT. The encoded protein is CASRRTGGANEKLFF.

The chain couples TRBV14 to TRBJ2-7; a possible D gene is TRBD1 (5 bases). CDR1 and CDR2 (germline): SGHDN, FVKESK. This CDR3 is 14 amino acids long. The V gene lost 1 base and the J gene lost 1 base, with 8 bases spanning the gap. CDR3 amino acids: CASSQVQESYEQYF. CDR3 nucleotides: TGTGCCAGCAGCCAAGTACAGGAATCCTACGAGCAGTACTTC.

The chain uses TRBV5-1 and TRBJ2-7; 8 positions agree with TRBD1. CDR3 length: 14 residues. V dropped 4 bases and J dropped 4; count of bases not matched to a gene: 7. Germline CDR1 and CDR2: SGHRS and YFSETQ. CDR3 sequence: CASSLPGTGYEQYF. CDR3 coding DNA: TGCGCCAGCAGCCTCCCCGGGACAGGATACGAGCAGTACTTC.

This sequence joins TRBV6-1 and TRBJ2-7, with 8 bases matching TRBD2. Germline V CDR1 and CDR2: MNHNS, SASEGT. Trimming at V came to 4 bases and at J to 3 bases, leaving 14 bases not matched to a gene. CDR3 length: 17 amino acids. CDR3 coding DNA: TGTGCCAGCAGTGGCCTCGGATTGGGACTAGAGAACTACGAGCAGTACTTC. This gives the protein CASSGLGLGLENYEQYF.

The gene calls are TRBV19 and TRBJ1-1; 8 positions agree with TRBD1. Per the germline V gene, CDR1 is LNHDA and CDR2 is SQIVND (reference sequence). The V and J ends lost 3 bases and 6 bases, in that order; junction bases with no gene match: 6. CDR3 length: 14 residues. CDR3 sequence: CASSIRTGRAEAFF. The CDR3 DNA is TGTGCCAGTAGTATTCGGACAGGGAGGGCTGAAGCTTTCTTT.

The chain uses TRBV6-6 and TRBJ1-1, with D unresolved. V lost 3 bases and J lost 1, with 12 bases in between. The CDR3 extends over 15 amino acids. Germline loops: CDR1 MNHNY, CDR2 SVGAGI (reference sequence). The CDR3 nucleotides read TGTGCCAGCAGTTATGGTTCCCGGGGGAACACTGAAGCTTTCTTT. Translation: CASSYGSRGNTEAFF.

CDR3 nucleotides: TGCGCCAGCAGCCCTTCTGCTAGCGGGGGGGCCCACAATGAGCAGTTCTTC. Amino acid sequence: CASSPSASGGAHNEQFF. The V call is TRBV5-1, the J call TRBJ2-1; 12 bases align to TRBD2. Trimming removed 4 bases from V and 5 bases from J; junction bases left unmatched: 10. The V gene's germline CDR1 is SGHRS and CDR2 YFSETQ. This CDR3 contains 17 residues.

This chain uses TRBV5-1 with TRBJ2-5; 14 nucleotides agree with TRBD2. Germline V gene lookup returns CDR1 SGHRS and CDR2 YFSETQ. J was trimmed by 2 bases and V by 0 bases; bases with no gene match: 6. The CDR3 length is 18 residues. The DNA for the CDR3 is TGCGCCAGCAGCTTGGGCGGGACTAGCGGGGGAAAACAAGAGACCCAGTACTTC. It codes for CASSLGGTSGGKQETQYF.

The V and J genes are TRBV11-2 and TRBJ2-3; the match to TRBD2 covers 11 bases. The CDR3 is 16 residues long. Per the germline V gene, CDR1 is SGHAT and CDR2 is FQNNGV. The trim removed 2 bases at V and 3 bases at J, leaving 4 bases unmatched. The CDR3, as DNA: TGTGCCAGCAGCTTACGTAGCGGGGGGGCAACAGATACGCAGTATTTT. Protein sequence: CASSLRSGGATDTQYF.

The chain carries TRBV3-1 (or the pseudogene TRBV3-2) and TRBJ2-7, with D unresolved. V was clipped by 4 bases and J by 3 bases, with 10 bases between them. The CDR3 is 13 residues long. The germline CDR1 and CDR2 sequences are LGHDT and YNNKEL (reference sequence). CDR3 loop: CASSLNSYYEQYF. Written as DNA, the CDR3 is TGTGCCAGCAGCCTCAACAGTTACTACGAGCAGTACTTC.

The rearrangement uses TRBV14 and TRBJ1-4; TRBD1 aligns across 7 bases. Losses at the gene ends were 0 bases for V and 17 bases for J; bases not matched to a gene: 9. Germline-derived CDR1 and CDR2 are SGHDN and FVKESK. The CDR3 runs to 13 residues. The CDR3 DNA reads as TGTGCCAGCAGCCAAGAGGGAGGACAGGACCTTTTTTTT. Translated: CASSQEGGQDLFF. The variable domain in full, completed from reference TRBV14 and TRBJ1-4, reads EAGVTQFPSHSVIEKGQTVTLRCDPISGHDNLYWYRRVMGKEIKFLLHFVKESKQDESGMPNNRFLAERTGGTYSTLKVQPAELEDSGVYFCASSQEGGQDLFFGSGTQLSVL.

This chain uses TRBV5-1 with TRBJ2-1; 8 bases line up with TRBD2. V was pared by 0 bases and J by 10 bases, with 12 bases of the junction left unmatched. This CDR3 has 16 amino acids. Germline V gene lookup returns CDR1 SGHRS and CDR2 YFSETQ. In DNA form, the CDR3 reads TGCGCCAGCAGCTTGGAGCTTAGCGGGGACCTCAAGGAGCAGTTCTTC. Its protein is CASSLELSGDLKEQFF.

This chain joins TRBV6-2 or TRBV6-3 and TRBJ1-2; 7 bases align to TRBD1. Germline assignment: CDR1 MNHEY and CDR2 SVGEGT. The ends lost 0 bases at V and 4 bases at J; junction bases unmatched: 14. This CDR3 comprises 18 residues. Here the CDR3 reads CASSYSGGPDRLTYGYTF. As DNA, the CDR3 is TGTGCCAGCAGTTACTCGGGAGGTCCGGACAGGTTGACCTATGGCTACACCTTC.

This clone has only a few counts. In DNA form, the CDR3 reads TGTGCCAGCAGCCAACTCCTCCGTTACAATGAGCAGTTCTTC. Its protein product is CASSQLLRYNEQFF. The chain combines TRBV14 with TRBJ2-1; no clear D gene. Trimming cost V 2 bases and J 4 bases, with 9 bases left between them. The CDR3 spans 14 residues. The germline CDR1 and CDR2 sequences are SGHDN and FVKESK.

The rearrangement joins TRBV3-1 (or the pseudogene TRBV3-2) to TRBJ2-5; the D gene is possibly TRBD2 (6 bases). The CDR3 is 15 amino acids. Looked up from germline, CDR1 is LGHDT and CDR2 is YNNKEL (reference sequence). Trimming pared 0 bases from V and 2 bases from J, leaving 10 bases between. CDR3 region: CASSQDGGLQETQYF. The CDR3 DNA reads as TGTGCCAGCAGCCAAGATGGAGGGTTACAAGAGACCCAGTACTTC.

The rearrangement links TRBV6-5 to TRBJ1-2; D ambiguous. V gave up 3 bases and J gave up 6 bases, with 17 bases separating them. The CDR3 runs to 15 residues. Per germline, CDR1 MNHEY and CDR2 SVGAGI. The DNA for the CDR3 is TGTGCCAGCAGTTATTCAACATTGGGGAGACATGGCTACACCTTC. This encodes CASSYSTLGRHGYTF.

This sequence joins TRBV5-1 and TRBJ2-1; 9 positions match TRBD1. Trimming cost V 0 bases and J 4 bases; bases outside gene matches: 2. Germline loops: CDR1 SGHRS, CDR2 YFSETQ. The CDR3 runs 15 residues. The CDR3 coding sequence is TGCGCCAGCAGCTTGGGGGGACAGGGATACAATGAGCAGTTCTTC. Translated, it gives CASSLGGQGYNEQFF.

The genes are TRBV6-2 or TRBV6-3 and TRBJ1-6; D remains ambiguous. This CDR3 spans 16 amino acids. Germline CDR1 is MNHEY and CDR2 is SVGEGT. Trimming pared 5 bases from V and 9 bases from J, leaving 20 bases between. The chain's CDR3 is CASSLTSPGFPSPLHF. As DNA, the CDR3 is TGTGCCAGCAGTCTCACGTCGCCCGGGTTTCCTTCACCCCTCCACTTT.

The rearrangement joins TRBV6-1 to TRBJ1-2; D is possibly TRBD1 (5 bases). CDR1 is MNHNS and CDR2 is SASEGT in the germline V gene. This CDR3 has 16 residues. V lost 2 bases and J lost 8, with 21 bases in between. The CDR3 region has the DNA TGTGCCAGCAGTGAAAATCCGCAGGGCTCCCCTTCGGGCTACACCTTC. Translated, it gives CASSENPQGSPSGYTF.

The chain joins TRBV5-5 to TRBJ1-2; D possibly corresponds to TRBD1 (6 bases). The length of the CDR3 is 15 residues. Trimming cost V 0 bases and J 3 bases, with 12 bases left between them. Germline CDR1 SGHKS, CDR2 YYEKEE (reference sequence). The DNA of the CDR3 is TGTGCCAGCAGCTTGGAGCGGGGGCGGTACTATGGCTACACCTTC. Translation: CASSLERGRYYGYTF.

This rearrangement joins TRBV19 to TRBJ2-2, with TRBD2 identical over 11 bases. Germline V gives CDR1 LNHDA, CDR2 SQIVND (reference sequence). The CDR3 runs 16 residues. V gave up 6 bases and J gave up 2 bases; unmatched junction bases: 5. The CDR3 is CASRRLAGGNTGELFF. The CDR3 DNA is TGTGCCAGTAGGAGGCTAGCGGGGGGCAACACCGGGGAGCTGTTTTTT.

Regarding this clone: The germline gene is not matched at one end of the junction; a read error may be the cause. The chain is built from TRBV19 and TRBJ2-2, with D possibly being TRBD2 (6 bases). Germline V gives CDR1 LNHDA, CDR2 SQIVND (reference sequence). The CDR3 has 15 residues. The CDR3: CASSIVAVNTGGLFF. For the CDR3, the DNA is TGTGCCAGTAGTATAGTGGCAGTTAACACCGGGGGGCTGTTTTTT.